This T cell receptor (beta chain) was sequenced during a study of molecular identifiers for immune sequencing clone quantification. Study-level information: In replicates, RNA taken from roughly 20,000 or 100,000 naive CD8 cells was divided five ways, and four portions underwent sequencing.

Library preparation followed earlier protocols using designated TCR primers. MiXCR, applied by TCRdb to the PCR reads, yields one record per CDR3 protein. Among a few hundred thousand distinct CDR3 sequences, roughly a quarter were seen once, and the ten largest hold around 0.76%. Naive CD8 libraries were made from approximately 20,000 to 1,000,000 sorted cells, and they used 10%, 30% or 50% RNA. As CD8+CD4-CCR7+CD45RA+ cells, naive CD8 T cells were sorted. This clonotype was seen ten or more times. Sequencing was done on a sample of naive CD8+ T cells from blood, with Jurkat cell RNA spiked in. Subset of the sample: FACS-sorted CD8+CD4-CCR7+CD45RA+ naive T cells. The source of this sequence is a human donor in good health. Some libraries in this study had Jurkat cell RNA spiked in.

The CDR3 is CASSRPTGGEEQYF. CDR3 in DNA: TGCGCCAGCAGCCGACCGACAGGGGGCGAAGAGCAGTACTTC. The gene calls are TRBV4-1 and TRBJ2-7; 10 bases match TRBD1. V shed 4 bases, J shed 7 bases, and the junction held 7 bases outside the gene matches. The CDR3 runs 14 residues. Germline V gene lookup returns CDR1 MGHRA and CDR2 YSYEKL.